Listed below are T cell receptor beta chains from one sample, sequenced in a study of cytotoxic CD8 clonotypes in ibrutinib-treated CLL. Profiling relied on immunoSEQ multiplex PCR, and the TCRdb table lists in-frame clones only, not all of them. The sample has 100,000 or so clones; 58% are singletons. The specimen was PBMCs, collected after 24 months of ibrutinib treatment. The receptor source for this set is a human donor with chronic lymphocytic leukemia. Each CDR3 is given with its conserved first and last residue. Fields, in order: V gene, J gene, D gene, CDR3 length, CDR3 protein. The D gene is left open where the match is weak.

v_gene: TRBV28
j_gene: TRBJ1-4
d_gene: TRBD1
len: 15
CDR3aa: CASRREDRNNEKLFF

v_gene: TRBV30
j_gene: TRBJ1-1
d_gene: -
len: 12
CDR3aa: CALGSGNTEAFF

v_gene: TRBV5-1
j_gene: TRBJ2-5
d_gene: TRBD1
len: 13
CDR3aa: CASSSTGEETQYF

v_gene: TRBV7-9
j_gene: TRBJ1-4
d_gene: TRBD1
len: 14
CDR3aa: CASSFAGTDSNLFF

v_gene: TRBV6-5
j_gene: TRBJ1-2
d_gene: TRBD1
len: 14
CDR3aa: CASSRTGGNYGYTF

v_gene: TRBV5-1
j_gene: TRBJ1-2
d_gene: TRBD1
len: 15
CDR3aa: CASSTGTGEAKGYTF

v_gene: TRBV19
j_gene: TRBJ2-7
d_gene: -
len: 14
CDR3aa: CASSKASLSYEQYF

v_gene: TRBV7-8
j_gene: TRBJ1-2
d_gene: -
len: 12
CDR3aa: CASSSAGDGYTF

v_gene: TRBV30
j_gene: TRBJ1-2
d_gene: -
len: 14
CDR3aa: CAWSVGQRVDGYTF

v_gene: TRBV9
j_gene: TRBJ2-5
d_gene: TRBD1
len: 14
CDR3aa: CASSVARGRETQYF

v_gene: TRBV7-2
j_gene: TRBJ2-7
d_gene: TRBD2
len: 13
CDR3aa: CASSTSGGYEQYF

v_gene: TRBV2
j_gene: TRBJ2-1
d_gene: -
len: 13
CDR3aa: CATSRDVLDEQFF

v_gene: TRBV10-3
j_gene: TRBJ2-1
d_gene: -
len: 11
CDR3aa: CAISDPGEQFF